This T cell receptor (beta chain) was captured by sequencing in a study of cytomegalovirus exposure and HLA in healthy donors. Study-wide results and limits: It was shown in a later analysis that HLA-associated TCR beta chains were more clonally expanded than other, equally common chains.

With regard to this clone: Antigen specificity is unknown.

PCR used 60 Vbeta primers and 13 Jbeta primers. Here immunoSEQ multiplex PCR was the method, and the copy in TCRdb shows in-frame clones only, minus some. This table holds approximately 98,000 clones, less than 85% found once. Germline loops: CDR1 MNHEY, CDR2 SVGAGI. V was clipped by 5 bases and J by 4 bases, with 14 bases between them. The CDR3 loop spans 14 amino acids. This sequence originates from a male donor in good health and CMV-seronegative. The sample consisted of PBMCs. The chain uses TRBV6-5 and TRBJ1-2; D is possibly TRBD1 (5 bases). The CDR3 coding sequence is TGTGCCAGCAGTCGGGGGGACTTTGGCTATGGCTACACCTTC. Its protein product is CASSRGDFGYGYTF.